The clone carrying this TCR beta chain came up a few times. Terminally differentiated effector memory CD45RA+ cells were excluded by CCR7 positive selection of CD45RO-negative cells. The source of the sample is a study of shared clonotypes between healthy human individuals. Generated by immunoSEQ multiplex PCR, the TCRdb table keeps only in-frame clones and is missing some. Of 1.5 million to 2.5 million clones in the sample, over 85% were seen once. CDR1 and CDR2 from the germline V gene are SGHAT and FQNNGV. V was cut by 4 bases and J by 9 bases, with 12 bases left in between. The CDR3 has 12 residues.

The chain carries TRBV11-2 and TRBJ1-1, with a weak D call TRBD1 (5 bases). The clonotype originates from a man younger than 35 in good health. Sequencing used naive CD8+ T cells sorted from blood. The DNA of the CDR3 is TGTGCCAGCAGCTCGGGACCGCCGCAAGCTTTCTTT. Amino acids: CASSSGPPQAFF.